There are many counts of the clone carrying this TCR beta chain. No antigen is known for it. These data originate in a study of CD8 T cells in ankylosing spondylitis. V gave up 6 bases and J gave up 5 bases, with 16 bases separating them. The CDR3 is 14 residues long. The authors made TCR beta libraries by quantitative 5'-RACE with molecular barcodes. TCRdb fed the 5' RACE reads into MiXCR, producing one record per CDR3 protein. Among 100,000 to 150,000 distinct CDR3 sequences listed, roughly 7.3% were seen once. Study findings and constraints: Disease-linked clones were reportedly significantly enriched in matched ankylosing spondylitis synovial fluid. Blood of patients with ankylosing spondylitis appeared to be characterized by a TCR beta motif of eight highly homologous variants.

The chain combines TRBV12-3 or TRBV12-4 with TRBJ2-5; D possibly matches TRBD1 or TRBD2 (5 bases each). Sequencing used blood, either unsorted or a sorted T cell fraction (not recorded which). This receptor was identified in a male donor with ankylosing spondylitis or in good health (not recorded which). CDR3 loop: CASSVHGARETQYF. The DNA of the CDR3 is TGTGCCAGCAGCGTACACGGGGCGAGGGAGACCCAGTACTTC.